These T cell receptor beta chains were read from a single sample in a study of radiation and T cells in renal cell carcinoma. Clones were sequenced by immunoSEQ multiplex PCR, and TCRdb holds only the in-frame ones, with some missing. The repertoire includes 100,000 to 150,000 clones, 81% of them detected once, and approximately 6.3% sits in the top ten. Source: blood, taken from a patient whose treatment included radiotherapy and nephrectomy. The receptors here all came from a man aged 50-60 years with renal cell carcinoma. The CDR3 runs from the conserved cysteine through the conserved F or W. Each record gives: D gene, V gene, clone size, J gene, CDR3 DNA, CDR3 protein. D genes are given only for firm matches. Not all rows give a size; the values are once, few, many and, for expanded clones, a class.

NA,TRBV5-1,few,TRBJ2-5,TGCGCCAGCAGCTTGGTGGCTGGAGAGGAGACCCAGTACTTC,CASSLVAGEETQYF
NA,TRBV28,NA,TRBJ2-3,TGTGCCAGCAGTATCCCACAGGGCACGGTAACAGATACGCAGTATTTT,CASSIPQGTVTDTQYF
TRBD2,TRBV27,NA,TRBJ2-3,TGTGCCAGCAGTTTCCAAGCGGGAGCCATCACAGATACGCAGTATTTT,CASSFQAGAITDTQYF
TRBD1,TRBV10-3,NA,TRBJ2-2,TGTGCCATCAGTGAGCCCCGGGACAGGGGACACACCGGGGAGCTGTTTTTT,CAISEPRDRGHTGELFF
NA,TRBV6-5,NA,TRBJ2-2,TGTGCCAGCAGTTACTCTGGAACCGGGGAGCTGTTTTTT,CASSYSGTGELFF
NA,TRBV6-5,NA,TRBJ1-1,TGTGCCAGCAGTGACTGGGACGTCGCTGAAGCTTTCTTT,CASSDWDVAEAFF
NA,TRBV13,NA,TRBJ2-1,TGTGCCAGCACCCAGAGGGGGCAGGGAGGCAATGAGCAGTTCTTC,CASTQRGQGGNEQFF
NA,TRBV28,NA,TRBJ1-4,TGTGCCAGCAGTTTAATTACAGTTCCCGAAAAACTGTTTTTT,CASSLITVPEKLFF
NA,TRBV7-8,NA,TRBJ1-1,TGTGCCAGCAGCTTAGCGCCCGACGGGGACACTGAAGCTTTCTTT,CASSLAPDGDTEAFF
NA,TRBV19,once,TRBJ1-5,TGTGCCAGTACCCCCTTCGCTAACAGGGTCTCCCAGCCCCAGCATTTT,CASTPFANRVSQPQHF
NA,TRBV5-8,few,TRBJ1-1,TGTGCCAGCAGCTTCAGACAAAACACTGAAGCTTTCTTT,CASSFRQNTEAFF
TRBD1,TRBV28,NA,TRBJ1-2,TGTGCCAGCAGTTTGGAAGGGACAGGGGGGTTTTATGGCTACACCTTC,CASSLEGTGGFYGYTF
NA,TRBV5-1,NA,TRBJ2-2,TGCGCCAGCAGCTTAAGGACAGAGAACACCGGGGAGCTGTTTTTT,CASSLRTENTGELFF
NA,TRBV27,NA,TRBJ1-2,TGTGCCAGCAGTTCCAGGGATGGCTACACCTTC,CASSSRDGYTF
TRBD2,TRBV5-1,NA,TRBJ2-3,TGCGCCAGCAGCCCCCGGACTAGCGGGGGGGATACGCAGTATTTT,CASSPRTSGGDTQYF
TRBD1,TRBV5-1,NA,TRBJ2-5,TGCGCCAGCAGCTTGGGGCAGGGGGCTTTTTACCAAGAGACCCAGTACTTC,CASSLGQGAFYQETQYF
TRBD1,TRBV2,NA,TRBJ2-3,TGTGCCAGCAGTCAGGGACAGGTTAGCACAGATACGCAGTATTTT,CASSQGQVSTDTQYF
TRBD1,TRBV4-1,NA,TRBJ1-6,TGCGCCAGCAGCCAAGCACCCCCGGGACAGAGAAATTCACCCCTCCACTTT,CASSQAPPGQRNSPLHF
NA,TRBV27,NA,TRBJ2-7,TGTGCCAGCAGTCCAATCAAAAGATTGGAGCAGTACTTC,CASSPIKRLEQYF
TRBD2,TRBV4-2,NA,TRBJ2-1,TGTGCCAGCAGCCAAGATCGTGGGGGACTAGCGGGAGGGTTCCTCTACAATGAGCAGTTCTTC,CASSQDRGGLAGGFLYNEQFF
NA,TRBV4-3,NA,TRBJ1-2,TGCGCCAGCAGCCGAGACTGGTTTATGGGGGCCGATGGCTACACCTTC,CASSRDWFMGADGYTF
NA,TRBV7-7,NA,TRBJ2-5,TGTGCTAGCTCCCCAGGACAAGAGACCCAGTACTTC,CASSPGQETQYF
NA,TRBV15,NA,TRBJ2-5,TGTGCCACCAGCAGAGGGGGGATAGGCCAAGAGACCCAGTACTTC,CATSRGGIGQETQYF
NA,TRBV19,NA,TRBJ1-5,TGTGCCAGTAGTAAGGAGGGGAGCAGGGGATTTGGTCAGCCCCAGCATTTT,CASSKEGSRGFGQPQHF